This is a list of T cell receptor beta chains from one sample in a study of glioma-infiltrating T cells after dendritic cell vaccination. The repertoire was sequenced with immunoSEQ multiplex PCR; TCRdb's copy has only in-frame clones and lacks some. This table holds 9,500 to 12,000 clones, approximately 77% found once. This material consisted of blood, taken after dendritic cell vaccination. Receptors originate from a human donor with glioblastoma. The CDR3 runs from the conserved cysteine through the conserved F or W. The D gene is left open where the match is weak. Some rows have no size entry. The others give once, few or many, or a class for an expanded clone.

>TRBJ1-1|TRBV10-3|.|.
CAIRRIGEGEAFF
TGTGCCATCAGAAGAATAGGGGAGGGTGAAGCTTTCTTT
>TRBJ2-1|TRBV6-5|TRBD2|.
CASSRTSGRLNEQFF
TGTGCCAGCAGTCGGACTAGCGGGAGGTTGAATGAGCAGTTCTTC
>TRBJ2-3|TRBV5-1|TRBD2|.
CASSGTGTSPDTQYF
TGCGCCAGCAGCGGTACCGGGACTAGCCCAGATACGCAGTATTTT
>TRBJ2-2|TRBV7-2|TRBD1|.
CASSLGDRETGELFF
TGTGCCAGCAGCTTAGGAGACAGGGAGACCGGGGAGCTGTTTTTT
>TRBJ2-1|TRBV6-4|TRBD2|.
CASSRVAGHNEQFF
TGTGCCAGCAGTAGGGTAGCGGGGCACAATGAGCAGTTCTTC
>TRBJ2-3|TRBV7-9|TRBD2|.
CASSSAGGDTQYF
TGTGCCAGCAGCTCAGCGGGAGGAGATACGCAGTATTTT
>TRBJ2-1|TRBV6-5|TRBD1|.
CASSRDSHNEQFF
TGTGCCAGCAGTCGGGACAGCCACAATGAGCAGTTCTTC
>TRBJ2-7|TRBV19|TRBD2|.
CASSPQPAGVSYEQYF
TGTGCCAGTAGTCCACAACCAGCGGGAGTCTCCTACGAGCAGTACTTC
>TRBJ1-2|TRBV4-3|.|.
CASSADRGYGYTF
TGCGCCAGCAGCGCCGACAGAGGCTATGGCTACACCTTC
>TRBJ1-6|TRBV7-8|.|.
CASSLSGQGGPSPLHF
TGTGCCAGCAGCCTCAGTGGTCAGGGAGGTCCCTCACCCCTCCACTTT
>TRBJ2-7|TRBV9|TRBD1|.
CASSSDRGLYEQYF
TGTGCCAGCAGCTCAGACAGGGGGCTCTACGAGCAGTACTTC
>TRBJ1-1|TRBV4-3|.|medium-sized
CASSSGGSTEAFF
TGCGCCAGCAGCTCCGGGGGTTCCACTGAAGCTTTCTTT
>TRBJ2-3|TRBV7-9|.|.
CASSLGWAERASTDTQYF
TGTGCCAGCAGCTTAGGTTGGGCAGAAAGAGCTAGCACAGATACGCAGTATTTT
>TRBJ2-4|TRBV4-1|.|.
CASSQGRGVAEKNIQYF
TGCGCCAGCAGCCAGGGGCGAGGGGTAGCGGAAAAAAACATTCAGTACTTC
>TRBJ2-2|TRBV11-1|.|few
CASSFLNTGELFF
TGTGCCAGCAGCTTCCTGAACACCGGGGAGCTGTTTTTT
>TRBJ2-1|TRBV5-6|.|.
CASSLRLADEQFF
TGTGCCAGCAGCTTGCGCCTAGCCGATGAGCAGTTCTTC
>TRBJ1-1|TRBV10-3|.|.
CAISTGIEAFF
TGTGCCATCAGCACAGGGATTGAAGCTTTCTTT